This T cell receptor (beta chain) emerged from a study of blood T cells in healthy people across ages. For this clonotype: Its antigen remains unidentified.

Each donor had about 10 milliliters of peripheral blood drawn. With 7 bases clipped from V and 2 bases from J, the junction kept 8 bases outside the gene matches. Germline lookup yields CDR1 MNHEY and CDR2 SMNVEV (reference sequence). CDR3 length equals 14 residues. A second PCR, run for roughly 7 to 11 cycles, used a sample-barcoded 5' primer plus a J-beta primer mix. TCRdb fed the 5' RACE reads into MiXCR, producing one record per CDR3 protein. The sample gives more than 1.4 million distinct CDR3 sequences, 35% to 45% of which show up once; roughly 8.2% is in the top ten. General observations from the study: Naive and antigen-experienced cells could not be conclusively compared, given unsorted PBMCs.

Sequenced input: blood. This receptor was taken from a woman aged 18-35 years in good health. V is TRBV27 and J is TRBJ2-7, with 7 nucleotides matching TRBD1. The CDR3 DNA follows: TGTGCCAGCAAGGTAGGGGGCCGCCCCTACGAGCAGTACTTC. Residues: CASKVGGRPYEQYF.